Shown below are 28 T cell receptor beta chains from a single sample sequenced in a study. From the 5' RACE reads, TCRdb called clonotypes with MiXCR, one entry per CDR3 protein. This sample has 45,000 to 55,000 distinct CDR3 sequences, with about 24% found just once. Sequencing used tumor-infiltrating naive CD4+ T cells sorted from the breast tumor. As for subset: naive CD4+ T cells, CD4+CD45RA+CD25-. The receptor source for this set is a female donor with breast cancer.

The V and J genes are TRBV7-9 and TRBJ1-1, with a tentative D call TRBD1 (5 bases). The V gene's germline CDR1 is SEHNR and CDR2 FQNEAQ (reference sequence). The ends were cut back, 7 bases at V and 0 bases at J, with 15 bases in the middle. The CDR3 covers 15 residues. CDR3 coding DNA: TGTGCCAGCAACCAATGGGAGGGGATGAACACTGAAGCTTTCTTT. This gives the protein CASNQWEGMNTEAFF. Supplemented by reference TRBV7-9 and TRBJ1-1, the full variable domain reads DTGVSQNPRHKITKRGQNVTFRCDPISEHNRLYWYRQTLGQGPEFLTYFQNEAQLEKSRLLSDRFSAERPKGSFSTLEIQRTEQGDSAMYLCASNQWEGMNTEAFFGQGTRLTVV.

This clonotype was observed a few times. This chain links TRBV20-1 with TRBJ2-6; 9 bases align to TRBD1. The CDR3 consists of 17 residues. Germline assignment: CDR1 DFQATT and CDR2 SNEGSKA (reference sequence). V was clipped by 3 bases and J by 0 bases; unmatched bases: 6. The CDR3 protein is CSASHRDRDSGANVLTF. The CDR3 coding sequence is TGCAGTGCTAGTCACCGGGACAGGGACTCTGGGGCCAACGTCCTGACTTTC.

This clonotype was recorded a few times. The J gene is TRBJ2-5, the V gene TRBV20-1, with D unclear. Germline CDR1 is DFQATT and CDR2 is SNEGSKA (reference sequence). The CDR3 runs 11 residues. The V gene lost 4 bases and the J gene lost 3 bases, with 6 bases spanning the gap. As DNA, the CDR3 is TGCAGTGCTAACCCGGAAGAGACCCAGTACTTC. Translating gives CSANPEETQYF.

This clonotype was counted a few times. The chain combines TRBV7-2 with TRBJ1-5, with TRBD1 matching 8 bases. Germline lookup yields CDR1 SGHTA and CDR2 FQGNSA. Unmatched junction bases numbered 6, after V lost 3 bases and J lost 8 bases. This CDR3 comprises 14 residues. This CDR3 reads CASSFGQGREPQHF. Written as DNA, the CDR3 is TGTGCCAGCAGCTTTGGACAGGGTAGGGAGCCCCAGCATTTT.

At least ten counts were recorded for this clonotype. The V gene is TRBV6-2 or TRBV6-3, the J gene TRBJ1-2; D gene unclear. Germline values: CDR1 MNHEY, CDR2 SVGEGT. This CDR3 is 12 amino acids long. V lost 6 bases to trimming and J lost 7 bases, with 12 bases between them. The DNA for the CDR3 is TGTGCCAGCAGGGATGGGCGGCGTGGCTACACCTTC. Translating it yields CASRDGRRGYTF.

This clonotype was detected a few times. This rearrangement joins TRBV6-1 to TRBJ2-1; TRBD2 is a possible D gene (6 bases). The CDR3 spans 13 residues. V was clipped by 4 bases and J by 7 bases, with 11 bases between them. CDR1 and CDR2 (germline): MNHNS, SASEGT. The CDR3 region has the DNA TGTGCCAGCAGTGCCGAACGGGGGAATGAGCAGTTCTTC. Its translation is CASSAERGNEQFF.

To note about this clonotype: Germline and junction disagree at one end, which may indicate a read error. The chain employs TRBV28 and TRBJ1-2; TRBD1 might be the D (5 bases). CDR1 is MDHEN and CDR2 is SYDVKM in the germline V gene. The CDR3 consists of 14 residues. The CDR3 bases are TGTGCCAACAGTTTACTAGGGGTGGGCTATGGCTACACCTTC. Residues: CANSLLGVGYGYTF.

This sequence joins TRBV12-3 or TRBV12-4 and TRBJ2-7, with D uncertain. CDR3 size: 17 residues. The V end was cut by 2 bases, the J end by 6 bases, with 23 bases between. CDR3 loop: CASSLLRRAATFGEQYF. The CDR3 DNA reads TGTGCCAGCAGTTTACTGAGACGGGCAGCTACTTTCGGCGAGCAGTACTTC.

The chain recombines TRBV28 with TRBJ2-2; TRBD1 or TRBD2 may be the D gene (5 bases each). The V end lost 5 bases, the J end lost 5 bases, and 15 bases lay between the germline ends. This CDR3 region has 15 residues. Per the germline V gene, CDR1 is MDHEN and CDR2 is SYDVKM. The CDR3 region is CASSPGIRGTGELFF. In DNA, the CDR3 is TGTGCCAGCAGTCCAGGGATACGGGGTACCGGGGAGCTGTTTTTT.

This chain connects TRBV7-9 to TRBJ1-5; unclear D gene. The length of the CDR3 is 13 residues. Germline-derived CDR1 and CDR2 are SEHNR and FQNEAQ (reference sequence). V was shortened by 1 base and J by 6 bases, with 7 bases between the two germline ends. The CDR3 nucleotides read TGTGCCAGCAGCTTAGGGCCCTTTCAGCCCCAGCATTTT. Its translation is CASSLGPFQPQHF.

The J gene is TRBJ1-2, the V gene TRBV20-1; D perhaps matches TRBD1 (5 bases). Germline lookup yields CDR1 DFQATT and CDR2 SNEGSKA (reference sequence). The CDR3 totals 13 residues. Trimming took 6 bases from V and 8 from J, leaving 19 bases between them. The CDR3 loop is CSASGGDWGGYTF. The CDR3 DNA sequence: TGCAGTGCCTCGGGCGGTGACTGGGGGGGCTACACCTTC.

V is TRBV6-6 and J is TRBJ2-2; 10 bases agree with TRBD1. CDR3 size: 16 residues. CDR1 and CDR2 (germline): MNHNY, SVGAGI (reference sequence). Trimming at V came to 5 bases and at J to 5 bases, leaving 8 bases not matched to a gene. CDR3 coding DNA: TGTGCCAGCAGTCAATCGCCGGGACAGGGGACCGGGGAGCTGTTTTTT. Residues: CASSQSPGQGTGELFF.

This clonotype turned up a few times. CDR3 residues: CASRTYLQETQYF. CDR3 bases: TGTGCCAGCAGAACATATCTCCAAGAGACCCAGTACTTC. The chain employs TRBV7-2 and TRBJ2-5, with D uncertain. The CDR3 loop spans 13 amino acids. The germline V and J ends were trimmed by 6 bases and 1 base, with 9 bases remaining between them. The germline CDR1 and CDR2 sequences are SGHTA and FQGNSA.

This clonotype was detected ten times or more. One end of the junction varies from germline; a read error may be responsible. The rearrangement uses TRBV7-6 and TRBJ1-6; D gene ambiguous. CDR3 length: 12 amino acids. Germline values: CDR1 SGHVS, CDR2 FNYEAQ. CDR3 nucleotide sequence: TGTGCCAGCAGTTCCTATTATTCACCCCTCCACTTT. It specifies CASSSYYSPLHF. The full variable domain, with the rest looked up from reference TRBV7-6 and TRBJ1-6, is GAGVSQSPRYKVTKRGQDVALRCDPISGHVSLYWYRQALGQGPEFLTYFNYEAQQDKSGLPNDRFSAERPEGSISTLTIQRTEQRDSAMYRCASSSYYSPLHFGNGTRLTVT.

Worth noting for this clonotype: Compared with germline, one end of the junction differs, possibly owing to a read error. This sequence joins TRBV24-1 and TRBJ2-2; possible D gene TRBD2, 5 bases. CDR1 and CDR2 from the germline V gene are KGHDR and SFDVKD. The CDR3 is made up of 15 amino acids. CDR3 protein: CATSGVAPNTGELFF. The CDR3 nucleotides are TGTGCCACCAGTGGGGTTGCCCCGAACACCGGGGAACTGTTTTTT.

This clonotype was found a few times. The genes are TRBV5-1 and TRBJ2-5, with D possibly TRBD2 on 5 matching bases. Germline V CDR1 and CDR2: SGHRS, YFSETQ. Trimming pared 0 bases from V and 4 bases from J, leaving 10 bases between. The CDR3 totals 14 residues. In DNA, the CDR3 is TGCGCCAGCAGCTTGGTTGTAGGGAGAGAGACCCAGTACTTC. Its protein product is CASSLVVGRETQYF. The full variable domain, with the rest looked up from reference TRBV5-1 and TRBJ2-5, is KAGVTQTPRYLIKTRGQQVTLSCSPISGHRSVSWYQQTPGQGLQFLFEYFSETQRNKGNFPGRFSGRQFSNSRSEMNVSTLELGDSALYLCASSLVVGRETQYFGPGTRLLVL.

Of note for this clonotype: This may come from a read error, since a much larger clone is one base off. Since no conserved phenylalanine or tryptophan closes the CDR3, a read error is the likely cause. The genes are TRBV7-2 and TRBJ2-3; D is uncertain. V was pared by 3 bases and J by 7 bases, with 20 bases between. Per the germline V gene, CDR1 is SGHTA and CDR2 is FQGNSA. The CDR3 consists of 16 residues. The CDR3 coding sequence is TGTGCCAGCAGCTTCGGACGTAGTGGTGGGTCAAATACGCAGTATTTG. Amino acids: CASSFGRSGGSNTQYL.

This chain joins TRBV5-1 and TRBJ2-1; 9 bases are shared with TRBD1. CDR3 length: 16 amino acids. Germline CDR1 is SGHRS and CDR2 is YFSETQ. V dropped 0 bases and J dropped 4; count of bases not matched to a gene: 5. CDR3 amino acids: CASSLGGTGTYNEQFF. The CDR3 coding sequence is TGCGCCAGCAGCTTGGGGGGGACAGGGACTTACAATGAGCAGTTCTTC. The whole variable domain, remainder taken from reference TRBV5-1 and TRBJ2-1, is KAGVTQTPRYLIKTRGQQVTLSCSPISGHRSVSWYQQTPGQGLQFLFEYFSETQRNKGNFPGRFSGRQFSNSRSEMNVSTLELGDSALYLCASSLGGTGTYNEQFFGPGTRLTVL.

V gene TRBV20-1 combines with J gene TRBJ2-7; 10 positions agree with TRBD1. Per germline, CDR1 DFQATT and CDR2 SNEGSKA (reference sequence). The CDR3 is made up of 13 amino acids. The CDR3 sequence is CGVRSPGQGRVYF. DNA of the CDR3: TGCGGTGTTAGATCCCCGGGACAGGGGAGAGTGTACTTC.

In its sample, this clonotype was seen many times. The J gene is TRBJ2-4, the V gene TRBV12-3 or TRBV12-4, with D uncertain. V lost 6 bases, J lost 7 bases, and 16 bases lay in between. This CDR3 has 14 residues. The CDR3 coding sequence is TGTGCCAGCAGCCTCGACCCCGCCGCGAACATTCAGTACTTC. It codes for CASSLDPAANIQYF.

The chain carries TRBV7-2 and TRBJ2-7, with D unresolved. The germline V and J ends were trimmed by 2 bases and 4 bases, with 6 bases remaining between them. CDR3 length: 12 residues. Germline V gives CDR1 SGHTA, CDR2 FQGNSA. DNA of the CDR3: TGTGCCAGCAGCTTATTACGTTACGAGCAGTACTTC. Protein: CASSLLRYEQYF.

This clonotype has a handful of counts. V usage is TRBV7-2 and J usage is TRBJ1-1; no reliable D call. Germline V gives CDR1 SGHTA, CDR2 FQGNSA. Trimming took 2 bases from V and 8 from J, leaving 12 bases between them. The CDR3 consists of 13 residues. The chain's CDR3 is CASSLYPYLEAFF. CDR3 nucleotide sequence: TGTGCCAGCAGCTTATATCCCTACCTGGAAGCTTTCTTT.

The chain has TRBV29-1 and TRBJ2-5; the D call may be TRBD1 or TRBD2 (6 bases each). The CDR3 has 13 amino acids. The germline V gene has CDR1 SQVTM and CDR2 ANQGSEA. V was pared by 6 bases and J by 2 bases, with 13 bases between. The CDR3 sequence: CSVPGASQETQYF. The DNA of the CDR3 is TGCAGCGTCCCGGGGGCTTCACAAGAGACCCAGTACTTC. Supplemented by reference TRBV29-1 and TRBJ2-5, the full variable domain reads SAVISQKPSRDICQRGTSLTIQCQVDSQVTMMFWYRQQPGQSLTLIATANQGSEATYESGFVIDKFPISRPNLTFSTLTVSNMSPEDSSIYLCSVPGASQETQYFGPGTRLLVL.

V gene TRBV25-1 combines with J gene TRBJ1-1; D call uncertain. The CDR3 length is 13 residues. The V gene's germline CDR1 is MGHDK and CDR2 SYGVNS. V lost 8 bases and J lost 2, with 12 bases in between. CDR3 nucleotide sequence: TGTGCCAGCCACCGGGCCCCAAACACTGAAGCTTTCTTT. This codes for CASHRAPNTEAFF.

J is TRBJ2-5 and V is TRBV6-5; perhaps TRBD2 as D (5 bases). V was cut by 7 bases and J by 4 bases, with 10 bases left in between. Germline CDR1 reads MNHEY; CDR2 reads SVGAGI. The CDR3 is made up of 12 amino acids. The CDR3 sequence: CASKGVGETQYF. The CDR3 DNA reads TGTGCCAGCAAGGGAGTAGGAGAGACCCAGTACTTC.

This clonotype was found a few times. The V and J genes are TRBV5-1 and TRBJ2-2; D may be TRBD1 (6 bases). Trimming removed 3 bases from V and 3 bases from J, with 12 bases in between. The CDR3 totals 15 residues. Germline CDR1 reads SGHRS; CDR2 reads YFSETQ. CDR3 loop: CASSSGHTYTGELFF. The DNA of the CDR3 is TGCGCCAGCAGCTCGGGACACACATACACCGGGGAGCTGTTTTTT.

A note on this clonotype: This could be a read error, since a much larger clone is one nucleotide away. The V gene is TRBV20-1, the J gene TRBJ1-2, with 7 nucleotides matching TRBD1. From germline, CDR1 is DFQATT and CDR2 SNEGSKA (reference sequence). There are 14 residues in the CDR3. This chain's CDR3 is CSARQGQANDGYTF. CDR3 sequence (DNA): TGCAGTGCCAGGCAAGGACAGGCTAACGATGGCTACACCTTC.

This sequence joins TRBV5-1 and TRBJ2-6; tentatively, D is TRBD2 (5 bases). This CDR3 has 16 residues. Germline V gives CDR1 SGHRS, CDR2 YFSETQ. Trimming stripped 0 bases from V and 1 base from J, with 8 bases between. The CDR3 here is CASSLAPGSGANVLTF. The CDR3 nucleotides are TGCGCCAGCAGCTTGGCTCCGGGGTCTGGGGCCAACGTCCTGACTTTC.